The 28 T cell receptor beta chains in this list originate from one sample, sequenced in a study of shared T cell receptors in the human thymus. The data were produced by immunoSEQ multiplex PCR, yet TCRdb's version contains in-frame clones alone and is incomplete. The sample has 500,000 to 850,000 clones, approximately 87% seen once. This same sample was also taken into another study, of human thymus T cells.

The specimen was thymocytes. These receptors originate from a boy under two years old with a congenital heart defect.

The rearrangement joins TRBV28 to TRBJ2-5, with D tentatively TRBD2 (6 bases). V lost 5 bases, J lost 5 bases, and 12 bases lay in between. Germline-derived CDR1 and CDR2 are MDHEN and SYDVKM. The CDR3 has 13 residues. The CDR3 is CASSLAGRETQYF. CDR3 in DNA: TGTGCCAGCAGTCTCGCAGGGAGGGAGACCCAGTACTTC.

V is TRBV6-4 and J is TRBJ2-3, with a tentative D call TRBD1 (6 bases). V gave up 3 bases and J gave up 0 bases, with 10 bases separating them. Germline values: CDR1 MRHNA, CDR2 SNTAGT. The CDR3 is 15 residues long. The CDR3 reads CASSEEDRSTDTQYF. The CDR3 bases are TGTGCCAGCAGTGAAGAGGACAGAAGCACAGATACGCAGTATTTT.

This clone was seen a single time. The rearrangement links TRBV5-1 to TRBJ1-5; D is ambiguous. The CDR3 sequence is 15 residues long. CDR1 is SGHRS, CDR2 YFSETQ, per germline. V shed 0 bases and J shed 0 bases, with 7 bases lying between them. This chain's CDR3 is CASSLVSDSNQPQHF. CDR3 sequence (DNA): TGCGCCAGCAGCTTGGTTTCAGATAGCAATCAGCCCCAGCATTTT.

The chain has TRBV28 and TRBJ2-1; D remains ambiguous. This CDR3 has 16 amino acids. The ends were cut back, 3 bases at V and 0 bases at J, with 12 bases in the middle. From germline, CDR1 is MDHEN and CDR2 SYDVKM. The CDR3 is CASSFKAASSYNEQFF. The CDR3 bases are TGTGCCAGCAGTTTCAAGGCTGCTAGCTCCTACAATGAGCAGTTCTTC.

This chain links TRBV18 with TRBJ2-1, with 9 bases matching TRBD2. The CDR3 extends over 15 amino acids. Germline CDR1 and CDR2: KGHSH and LQKENI. Unmatched junction bases numbered 8, after V lost 3 bases and J lost 8 bases. The CDR3 nucleotides are TGTGCCAGCTCACCTACGGGACTAGCTTTGGATGAGCAGTTCTTC. The encoded protein is CASSPTGLALDEQFF.

Of note for this clone: Compared with germline, one end of the junction differs, possibly owing to a read error. Other DNA sequences of this sample code for an identical CDR3. The chain recombines TRBV5-1 with TRBJ2-1, with D possibly being TRBD1 (6 bases). Germline CDR1 reads SGHRS; CDR2 reads YFSETQ. The CDR3 is 16 amino acids. The CDR3 sequence is CASSLGALSSYNEQFF. The DNA for the CDR3 is TGCGCCAGCAGTTTGGGGGCGCTAAGCTCCTACAATGAGCAGTTCTTC.

The CDR3 region is CASSLDRDEEETQYF. Written as DNA, the CDR3 is TGTGCCAGCAGCTTGGACAGGGACGAGGAAGAGACCCAGTACTTC. The J gene is TRBJ2-5, the V gene TRBV6-5; 8 nucleotides agree with TRBD1. The CDR3 totals 15 residues. J gave up 3 bases and V 6 bases, and 9 bases lay outside the gene matches. Germline loops: CDR1 MNHEY, CDR2 SVGAGI.

The CDR3 DNA follows: TGCGCCAGCAGCTTGGGACAGGGTCTGGGGTTCTTTGGTGAAGCTTTCTTT. Translated, it gives CASSLGQGLGFFGEAFF. V gene TRBV5-1 combines with J gene TRBJ1-1; 7 bases align to TRBD1. J gave up 7 bases and V 0 bases, and 15 bases lay outside the gene matches. Germline CDR1 reads SGHRS; CDR2 reads YFSETQ. This CDR3 region has 17 residues.

The chain joins TRBV18 to TRBJ2-1; D may be TRBD2 (6 bases). Germline values: CDR1 KGHSH, CDR2 LQKENI. V was cut by 4 bases and J by 0 bases, with 10 bases left in between. The CDR3 runs 15 residues. The CDR3 protein is CASSLSGGSYNEQFF. The CDR3, as DNA: TGTGCCAGCTCACTATCCGGGGGCTCCTACAATGAGCAGTTCTTC.

The CDR3 loop is CASSVAGTLSSGANVLTF. The CDR3 region has the DNA TGTGCCAGCAGCGTAGCCGGGACACTAAGCTCTGGGGCCAACGTCCTGACTTTC. The V call is TRBV9, the J call TRBJ2-6; perhaps TRBD1 as D (6 bases). CDR1 and CDR2 (germline): SGDLS, YYNGEE. Trimming shortened V by 0 bases and J by 0 bases, and 13 bases separated the two germline ends. This CDR3 comprises 18 residues.

This chain uses TRBV5-1 with TRBJ2-1; 9 bases are shared with TRBD1. The J segment lost 10 bases and the V segment lost 2 bases, leaving 4 bases of the junction unmatched. The CDR3 contains 13 residues. Germline V gene data show CDR1 as SGHRS and CDR2 as YFSETQ. The CDR3 DNA reads as TGCGCCAGCAGCTTCGACAGGGGGGACGAGCAGTTCTTC. This codes for CASSFDRGDEQFF.

The rearrangement uses TRBV18 and TRBJ2-7; D possibly corresponds to TRBD2 (6 bases). V gave up 3 bases and J gave up 3 bases, with 12 bases separating them. Per germline, CDR1 KGHSH and CDR2 LQKENI. The CDR3 extends over 14 amino acids. The CDR3 nucleotides are TGTGCCAGCTCACCGGACTACGCCTACTACGAGCAGTACTTC. Its protein is CASSPDYAYYEQYF.

The V call is TRBV28, the J call TRBJ2-7, with D perhaps TRBD2 (5 bases). With 8 bases removed from V and 2 bases from J, the gap between germline ends came to 13 bases. Germline lookup yields CDR1 MDHEN and CDR2 SYDVKM. The CDR3 loop spans 13 amino acids. The CDR3 DNA reads TGTGCCAGCTGGAGCGGCCAAACCTACGAGCAGTACTTC. As protein: CASWSGQTYEQYF.

The V gene is TRBV6-1, the J gene TRBJ2-6; D remains unclear. The CDR3 sequence is 15 residues long. V was shortened by 1 base and J by 0 bases, with 4 bases between the two germline ends. Germline CDR1 is MNHNS and CDR2 is SASEGT. DNA of the CDR3: TGTGCCAGCAGTGAAGACGGCTCTGGGGCCAACGTCCTGACTTTC. Translation gives CASSEDGSGANVLTF.

As for this clone: Sequence at one end of the junction differs from germline and may be a read error. V and J are TRBV5-6 and TRBJ1-1; D gene ambiguous. CDR1 SGHDT and CDR2 YYEEEE come from the germline V gene. The CDR3 has 14 amino acids. The CDR3 loop reads CASSGLTANTEALF. CDR3 DNA sequence: TGTGCCAGCAGCGGACTGACGGCGAACACTGAAGCTCTCTTT.

The chain employs TRBV4-2 and TRBJ2-7; D gene uncertain. V was shortened by 3 bases and J by 4 bases, with 10 bases between the two germline ends. Per germline, CDR1 LGHNA and CDR2 YNFKEQ. The CDR3 spans 13 residues. The CDR3 nucleotides read TGTGCCAGCAGCCAGTCTGCCGCGTACGAGCAGTACTTC. Translated, it gives CASSQSAAYEQYF.

The chain has TRBV19 and TRBJ1-5; D is unclear. Trimming pared 3 bases from V and 4 bases from J, leaving 4 bases between. There are 12 residues in the CDR3. Looked up from germline, CDR1 is LNHDA and CDR2 is SQIVND (reference sequence). In nucleotides, the CDR3 is TGTGCCAGTAGTATTCCGAATCAGCCCCAGCATTTT. This codes for CASSIPNQPQHF. The full variable domain, with the rest looked up from reference TRBV19 and TRBJ1-5, is DGGITQSPKYLFRKEGQNVTLSCEQNLNHDAMYWYRQDPGQGLRLIYYSQIVNDFQKGDIAEGYSVSREKKESFPLTVTSAQKNPTAFYLCASSIPNQPQHFGDGTRLSIL.

This clone was counted once. This chain links TRBV19 with TRBJ2-5, with 7 positions matching TRBD1. J gave up 3 bases and V 7 bases, and 8 bases lay outside the gene matches. The germline gives CDR1 LNHDA, CDR2 SQIVND (reference sequence). This CDR3 has 14 residues. CDR3 DNA: TGTGCCAGTAAGCACTCCGGGACAGAAGAGACCCAGTACTTC. Its protein product is CASKHSGTEETQYF.

The rearrangement uses TRBV6-8 and TRBJ1-5; 7 bases agree with TRBD1. In germline, CDR1 is MNHGY, CDR2 SAAAGT. The CDR3 spans 17 residues. J lost 0 bases, V lost 2 bases, and 7 bases had no gene match. Here the CDR3 reads CASSYPPDRRSNQPQHF. In nucleotides, the CDR3 is TGTGCCAGCAGTTACCCTCCGGACAGGCGTAGCAATCAGCCCCAGCATTTT.

This clone was seen only a few times. The chain joins TRBV2 to TRBJ2-7; TRBD2 agrees at 7 bases. The V segment lost 3 bases and the J segment 3 bases; nucleotides outside the gene matches: 8. CDR3 size: 15 residues. From germline, CDR1 is SNHLY and CDR2 FYNNEI. CDR3 sequence: CASSERERVDYEQYF. CDR3 bases: TGTGCCAGCAGTGAGCGGGAGCGCGTAGACTACGAGCAGTACTTC.

V is TRBV7-8 and J is TRBJ2-2; 8 positions match TRBD1. Unmatched junction bases numbered 17, after V lost 1 base and J lost 7 bases. Germline loops: CDR1 SGHVS, CDR2 FQNEAQ. The CDR3 contains 19 residues. The CDR3 DNA is TGTGCCAGCAGCTTAGTCGTGAGGAGAGGACAGGGTTCCCACGGGGAGCTGTTTTTT. This encodes CASSLVVRRGQGSHGELFF.

The chain has TRBV7-8 and TRBJ2-7; 8 bases fit TRBD1. There are 14 residues in the CDR3. Trimming took 3 bases from V and 5 from J; bases not matched to a gene: 6. Germline V gene lookup returns CDR1 SGHVS and CDR2 FQNEAQ. The chain's CDR3 is CASSLQGALDEQYF. DNA for the CDR3: TGTGCCAGCAGCTTGCAGGGGGCATTGGACGAGCAGTACTTC. Full variable domain (rest looked up from reference TRBV7-8 and TRBJ2-7): GAGVSQSPRYKVAKRGQDVALRCDPISGHVSLFWYQQALGQGPEFLTYFQNEAQLDKSGLPSDRFFAERPEGSVSTLKIQRTQQEDSAVYLCASSLQGALDEQYFGPGTRLTVT.

The J gene is TRBJ2-2, the V gene TRBV7-9; D might be TRBD2 (5 bases). The CDR3 totals 16 residues. Germline V CDR1 and CDR2: SEHNR, FQNEAQ (reference sequence). Trimming removed 3 bases from V and 5 bases from J, with 16 bases in between. This chain's CDR3 is CASSFSLELMTGELFF. In DNA form, the CDR3 reads TGTGCCAGCAGCTTCTCACTAGAATTGATGACCGGGGAGCTGTTTTTT.

The rearrangement links TRBV4-3 to TRBJ1-3; no definite D call. The CDR3 is made up of 16 amino acids. In germline, CDR1 is LGHNA, CDR2 YSLEER. Trimming cost V 5 bases and J 4 bases, with 18 bases left between them. CDR3: CASSDPTNGEGNTIYF. DNA for the CDR3: TGCGCCAGCAGCGATCCGACCAACGGGGAGGGAAACACCATATATTTT.

The chain carries TRBV27 and TRBJ2-1; D is unclear. Between the trimmed V and J ends, which lost 5 bases and 1 base, there was a span of 3 bases. The CDR3 is 12 residues long. Germline V lookup: CDR1 MNHEY, CDR2 SMNVEV (reference sequence). This CDR3 is CASSRSYNEQFF. As DNA, the CDR3 is TGTGCCAGCAGTCGTTCCTACAATGAGCAGTTCTTC.

The chain combines TRBV29-1 with TRBJ2-5, with D hard to call. The CDR3 contains 12 residues. Deletions cut 4 bases from V and 2 bases from J, with 8 bases between. The germline CDR1 and CDR2 sequences are SQVTM and ANQGSEA. CDR3 nucleotide sequence: TGCAGCGTTGTGCAGACACAAGAGACCCAGTACTTC. Translated: CSVVQTQETQYF. The complete variable domain, with remaining parts taken from reference TRBV29-1 and TRBJ2-5, reads SAVISQKPSRDICQRGTSLTIQCQVDSQVTMMFWYRQQPGQSLTLIATANQGSEATYESGFVIDKFPISRPNLTFSTLTVSNMSPEDSSIYLCSVVQTQETQYFGPGTRLLVL.

The DNA for the CDR3 is TGTGCCAGCAGTGGGAGGGACAGGGGTACTCATTCTTTGAACACTGAAGCTTTCTTT. Protein sequence: CASSGRDRGTHSLNTEAFF. The V gene is TRBV6-1, the J gene TRBJ1-1; 10 bases are shared with TRBD1. The CDR3 sequence is 19 residues long. Trimming took 4 bases from V and 0 from J; bases not matched to a gene: 14. CDR1 and CDR2 (germline): MNHNS, SASEGT.

The V call is TRBV27, the J call TRBJ1-1, with 8 bases matching TRBD1. The CDR3 is 15 residues long. Looked up from germline, CDR1 is MNHEY and CDR2 is SMNVEV (reference sequence). Germline trimming cut 5 bases from V and 4 bases from J; bases unmatched to any gene: 9. For the CDR3, the DNA is TGTGCCAGCAGTCTTTACAGGGGGGCACGCACTGAAGCTTTCTTT. It codes for CASSLYRGARTEAFF.